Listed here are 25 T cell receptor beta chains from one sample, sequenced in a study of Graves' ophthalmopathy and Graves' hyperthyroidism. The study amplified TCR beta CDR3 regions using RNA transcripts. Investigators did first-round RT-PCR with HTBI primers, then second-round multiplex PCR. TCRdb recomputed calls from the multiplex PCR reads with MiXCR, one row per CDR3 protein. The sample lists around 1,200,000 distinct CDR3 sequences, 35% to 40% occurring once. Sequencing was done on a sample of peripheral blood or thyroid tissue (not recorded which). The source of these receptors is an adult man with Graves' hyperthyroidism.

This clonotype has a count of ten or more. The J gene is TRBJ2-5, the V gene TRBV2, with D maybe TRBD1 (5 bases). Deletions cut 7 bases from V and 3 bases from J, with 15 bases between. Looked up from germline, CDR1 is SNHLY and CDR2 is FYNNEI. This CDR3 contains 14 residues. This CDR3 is CASNSRTLKETQYF. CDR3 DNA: TGTGCCAGCAATTCCCGGACACTTAAAGAGACCCAGTACTTC.

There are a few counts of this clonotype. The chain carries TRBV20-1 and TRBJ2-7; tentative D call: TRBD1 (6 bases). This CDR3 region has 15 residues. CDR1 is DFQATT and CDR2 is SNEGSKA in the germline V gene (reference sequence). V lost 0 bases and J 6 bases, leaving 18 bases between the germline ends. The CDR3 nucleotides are TGCAGTGCTAGAGACCCCCAATCGACAGGTCTCGAGCAGTACTTC. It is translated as CSARDPQSTGLEQYF.

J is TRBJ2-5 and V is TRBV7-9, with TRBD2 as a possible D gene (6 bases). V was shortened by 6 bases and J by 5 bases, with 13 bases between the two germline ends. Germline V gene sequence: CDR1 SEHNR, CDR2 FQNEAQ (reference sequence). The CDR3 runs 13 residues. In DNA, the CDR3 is TGTGCCAGCAGTCCCGAGGCGGGGGAGACCCAGTACTTC. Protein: CASSPEAGETQYF.

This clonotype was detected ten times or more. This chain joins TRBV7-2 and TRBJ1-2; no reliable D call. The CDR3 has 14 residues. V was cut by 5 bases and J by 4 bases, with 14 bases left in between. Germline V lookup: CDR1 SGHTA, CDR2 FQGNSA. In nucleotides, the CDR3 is TGTGCCAGCAGCCAAGGCATGGACGTCTATGGCTACACCTTC. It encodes CASSQGMDVYGYTF.

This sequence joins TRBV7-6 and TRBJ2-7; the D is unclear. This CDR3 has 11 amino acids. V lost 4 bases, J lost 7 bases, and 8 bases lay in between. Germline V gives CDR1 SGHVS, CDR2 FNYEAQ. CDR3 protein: CASSSFGEQYF. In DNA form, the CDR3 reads TGTGCCAGCAGCTCCTTTGGGGAGCAGTACTTC.

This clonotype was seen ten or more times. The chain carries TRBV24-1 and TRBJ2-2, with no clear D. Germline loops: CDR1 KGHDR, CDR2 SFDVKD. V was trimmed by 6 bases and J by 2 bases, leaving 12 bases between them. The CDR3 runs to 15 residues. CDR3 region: CATSSSSINTGELFF. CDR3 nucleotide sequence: TGTGCCACCAGTAGTAGCAGTATTAACACCGGGGAGCTGTTTTTT.

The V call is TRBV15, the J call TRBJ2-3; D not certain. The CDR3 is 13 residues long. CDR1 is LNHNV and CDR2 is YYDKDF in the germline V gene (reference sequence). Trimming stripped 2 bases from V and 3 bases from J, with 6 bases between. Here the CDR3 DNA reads TGTGCCACCAGCAGACGAATTACAGATACGCAGTATTTT. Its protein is CATSRRITDTQYF.

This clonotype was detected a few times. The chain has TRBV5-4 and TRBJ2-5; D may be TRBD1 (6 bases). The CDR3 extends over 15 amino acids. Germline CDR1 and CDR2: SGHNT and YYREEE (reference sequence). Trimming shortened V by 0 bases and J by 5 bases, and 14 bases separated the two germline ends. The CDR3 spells CASSLVQGPGETQYF. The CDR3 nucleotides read TGTGCCAGCAGCTTGGTGCAGGGGCCGGGGGAGACCCAGTACTTC.

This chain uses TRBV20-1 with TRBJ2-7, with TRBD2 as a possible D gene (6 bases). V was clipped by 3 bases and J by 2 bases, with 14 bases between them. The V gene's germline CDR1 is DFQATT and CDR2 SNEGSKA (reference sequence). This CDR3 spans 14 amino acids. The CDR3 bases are TGCAGTGCTAGCATCGGGGGATCCACCTACGAGCAGTACTTC. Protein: CSASIGGSTYEQYF.

In DNA, the CDR3 is TGTGCCACCAGCAGAGGACCGCACTATGGCTACACCTTC. It is translated as CATSRGPHYGYTF. This chain links TRBV15 with TRBJ1-2, with D unresolved. The CDR3 loop spans 13 amino acids. Trimming left V 1 base short and J 3 bases short, with 6 bases between. Germline V gives CDR1 LNHNV, CDR2 YYDKDF (reference sequence).

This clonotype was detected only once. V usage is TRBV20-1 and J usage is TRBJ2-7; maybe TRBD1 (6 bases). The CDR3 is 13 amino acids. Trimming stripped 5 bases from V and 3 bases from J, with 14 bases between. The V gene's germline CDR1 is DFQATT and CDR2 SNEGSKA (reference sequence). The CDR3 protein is CSAEDYRDYEQYF. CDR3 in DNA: TGCAGTGCTGAGGATTACAGGGACTACGAGCAGTACTTC.

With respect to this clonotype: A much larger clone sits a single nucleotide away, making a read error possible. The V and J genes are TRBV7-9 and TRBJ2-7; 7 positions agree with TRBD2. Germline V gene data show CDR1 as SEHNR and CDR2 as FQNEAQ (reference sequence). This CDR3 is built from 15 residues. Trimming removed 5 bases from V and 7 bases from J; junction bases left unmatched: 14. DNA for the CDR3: TGTGCCAGCAGCATAGTTGGGGAGGGCCTGGGAGAGCAGTACTTC. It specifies CASSIVGEGLGEQYF.

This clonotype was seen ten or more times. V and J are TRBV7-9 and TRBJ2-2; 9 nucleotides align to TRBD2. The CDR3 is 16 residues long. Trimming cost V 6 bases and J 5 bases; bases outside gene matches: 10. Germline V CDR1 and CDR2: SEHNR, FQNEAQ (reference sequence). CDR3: CASSGTGTSRTGELFF. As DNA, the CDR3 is TGTGCCAGCAGTGGTACCGGGACTAGCAGAACCGGGGAGCTGTTTTTT.

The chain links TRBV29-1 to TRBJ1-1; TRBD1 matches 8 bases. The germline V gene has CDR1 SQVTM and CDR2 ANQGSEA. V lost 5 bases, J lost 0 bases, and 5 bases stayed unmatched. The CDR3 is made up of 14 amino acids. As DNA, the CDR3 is TGCAGCGTTCGAACAGGGGGGATGAACACTGAAGCTTTCTTT. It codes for CSVRTGGMNTEAFF.

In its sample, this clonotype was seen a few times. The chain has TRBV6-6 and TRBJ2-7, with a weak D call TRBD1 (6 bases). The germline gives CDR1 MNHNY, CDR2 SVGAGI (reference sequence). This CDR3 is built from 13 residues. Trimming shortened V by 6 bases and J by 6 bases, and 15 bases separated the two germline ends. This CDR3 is CASSYNPGVEQYF. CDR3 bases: TGTGCCAGCAGCTACAATCCAGGGGTCGAGCAGTACTTC.

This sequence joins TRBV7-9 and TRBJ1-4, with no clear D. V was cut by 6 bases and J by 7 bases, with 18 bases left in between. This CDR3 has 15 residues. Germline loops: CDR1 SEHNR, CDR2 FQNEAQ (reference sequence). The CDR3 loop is CASRLAPGFSEKLFF. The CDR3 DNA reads TGTGCCAGCAGACTAGCCCCGGGGTTCAGTGAAAAACTGTTTTTT.

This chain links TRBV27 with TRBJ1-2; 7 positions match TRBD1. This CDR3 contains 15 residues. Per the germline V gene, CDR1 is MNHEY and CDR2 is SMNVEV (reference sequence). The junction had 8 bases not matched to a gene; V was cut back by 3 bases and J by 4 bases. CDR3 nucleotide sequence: TGTGCCAGCAGTTTCGCGGGACAGAGGTTCTATGGCTACACCTTC. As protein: CASSFAGQRFYGYTF.

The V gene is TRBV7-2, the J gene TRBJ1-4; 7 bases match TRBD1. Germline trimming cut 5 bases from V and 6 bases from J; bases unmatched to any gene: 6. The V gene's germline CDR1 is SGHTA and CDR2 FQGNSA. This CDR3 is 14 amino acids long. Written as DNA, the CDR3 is TGTGCCAGCAGCGCGACAGGGAATCATGAAAAACTGTTTTTT. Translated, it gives CASSATGNHEKLFF.

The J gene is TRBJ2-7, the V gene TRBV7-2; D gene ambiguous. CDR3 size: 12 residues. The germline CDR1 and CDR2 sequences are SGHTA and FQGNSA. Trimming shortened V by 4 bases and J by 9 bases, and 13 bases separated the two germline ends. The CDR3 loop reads CASSSPLEGQYF. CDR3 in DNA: TGTGCCAGCAGCTCACCCCTTGAAGGGCAGTACTTC.

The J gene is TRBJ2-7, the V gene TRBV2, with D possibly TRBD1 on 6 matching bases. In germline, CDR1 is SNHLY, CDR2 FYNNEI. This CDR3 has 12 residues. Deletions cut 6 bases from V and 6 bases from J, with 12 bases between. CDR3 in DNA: TGTGCCAGCAGGGTCCCAGGGGCCGAGCAGTACTTC. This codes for CASRVPGAEQYF.

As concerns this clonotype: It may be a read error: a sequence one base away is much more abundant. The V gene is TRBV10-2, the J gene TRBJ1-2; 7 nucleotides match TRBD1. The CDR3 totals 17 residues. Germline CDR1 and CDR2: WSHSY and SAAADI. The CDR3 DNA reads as TGTGCCAGCAGTTTAAGGCACCTGGGGACAGCTAACTATGGCTACACCTTC. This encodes CASSLRHLGTANYGYTF.

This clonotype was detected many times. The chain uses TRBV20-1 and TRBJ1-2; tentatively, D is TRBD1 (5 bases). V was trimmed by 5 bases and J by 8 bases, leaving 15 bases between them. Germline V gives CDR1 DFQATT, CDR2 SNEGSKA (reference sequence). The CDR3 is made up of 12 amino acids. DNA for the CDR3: TGCAGTGCTCCCAAGGCAGGGCGCGGCTACACCTTC. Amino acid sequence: CSAPKAGRGYTF.

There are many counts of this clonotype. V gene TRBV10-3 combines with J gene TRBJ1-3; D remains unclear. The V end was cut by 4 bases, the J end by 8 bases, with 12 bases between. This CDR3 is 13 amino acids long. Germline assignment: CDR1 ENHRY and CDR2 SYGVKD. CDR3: CAISVRPQDTIYF. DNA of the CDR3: TGTGCCATCAGTGTGCGTCCGCAAGACACCATATATTTT.

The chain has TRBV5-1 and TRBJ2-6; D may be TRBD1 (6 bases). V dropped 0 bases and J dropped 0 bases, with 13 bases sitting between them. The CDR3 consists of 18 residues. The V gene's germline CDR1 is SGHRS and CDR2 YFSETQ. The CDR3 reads CASSLEGTYFSGANVLTF. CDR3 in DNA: TGCGCCAGCAGCTTGGAGGGGACATACTTCTCTGGGGCCAACGTCCTGACTTTC.

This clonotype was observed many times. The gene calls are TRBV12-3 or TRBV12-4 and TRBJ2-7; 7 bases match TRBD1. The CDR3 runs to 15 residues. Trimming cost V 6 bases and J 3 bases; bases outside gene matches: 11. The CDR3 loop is CASSYRGPQVYEQYF. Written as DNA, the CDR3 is TGTGCCAGCAGCTACAGGGGTCCCCAGGTCTACGAGCAGTACTTC.